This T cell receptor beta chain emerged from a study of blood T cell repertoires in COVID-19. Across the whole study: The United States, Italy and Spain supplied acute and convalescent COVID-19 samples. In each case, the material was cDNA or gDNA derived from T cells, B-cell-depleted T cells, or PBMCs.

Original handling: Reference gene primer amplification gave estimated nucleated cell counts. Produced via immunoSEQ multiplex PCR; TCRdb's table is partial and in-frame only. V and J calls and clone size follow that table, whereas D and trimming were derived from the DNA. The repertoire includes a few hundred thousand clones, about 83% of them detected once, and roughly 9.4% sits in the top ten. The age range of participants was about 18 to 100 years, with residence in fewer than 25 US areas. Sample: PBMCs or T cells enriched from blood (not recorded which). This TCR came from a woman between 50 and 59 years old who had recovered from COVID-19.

Written as DNA, the CDR3 is TGTGCCAGCAGCTTAGGTAGAGGGGGCAATGAGCAGTTCTTC. Translating it yields CASSLGRGGNEQFF. V gene TRBV11-3 combines with J gene TRBJ2-1; TRBD1 might be the D (6 bases). Trimming removed 1 base from V and 6 bases from J, with 10 bases in between. The CDR3 is 14 residues long. CDR1 and CDR2 from the germline V gene are SGHNT and YENEEA.